This entry lists 14 T cell receptor beta chains sequenced from one sample in a study of response to subunit inactivated influenza vaccine. One entry per CDR3 protein, called by TCRdb with MiXCR from the RT-PCR reads. Found here are about 520,000 distinct CDR3 sequences, 6.5% to 8% of them singletons; the top ten hold 10% to 15%. The sequenced sample was PBMCs from blood, obtained around 25 months after vaccination. These receptors originate from a man in his fifties or sixties who received an inactivated influenza vaccine.

The chain uses TRBV29-1 and TRBJ2-1, with 8 bases that match TRBD1. The CDR3 has 16 residues. After removal of 7 bases from V and 2 bases from J, the junction contained 13 bases not matched to a gene. Germline loops: CDR1 SQVTM, CDR2 ANQGSEA. CDR3 region: CSARTGFTSTYNEQFF. CDR3 sequence (DNA): TGCAGCGCCCGGACAGGGTTTACGTCCACCTACAATGAGCAGTTCTTC.

This rearrangement joins TRBV19 to TRBJ2-3; 7 bases fit TRBD2. The CDR3 runs 14 residues. J lost 5 bases, V lost 10 bases, and 12 bases had no gene match. Germline loops: CDR1 LNHDA, CDR2 SQIVND (reference sequence). The CDR3 bases are TGTGCCACCGCTCGCTCGGGGGGTAGAGATACGCAGTATTTT. It codes for CATARSGGRDTQYF.

This clonotype occurred a few times. The genes are TRBV15 and TRBJ2-7; TRBD1 is a possible D gene (5 bases). With 1 base removed from V and 3 bases from J, the gap between germline ends came to 7 bases. This CDR3 spans 13 amino acids. Per the germline V gene, CDR1 is LNHNV and CDR2 is YYDKDF (reference sequence). CDR3 DNA: TGTGCCACCAGCAGAGCCGACAGCTACGAGCAGTACTTC. Encoded protein: CATSRADSYEQYF.

This rearrangement joins TRBV12-3 or TRBV12-4 to TRBJ1-6; unclear D gene. V was pared by 6 bases and J by 7 bases, with 10 bases between. This CDR3 region has 13 residues. CDR3 in DNA: TGTGCCAGCAGAGCTGTAGCGAATTCACCCCTCCACTTT. Protein product: CASRAVANSPLHF.

The table lists this clonotype with many counts. This chain joins TRBV7-2 and TRBJ2-1, with 7 bases lining up with TRBD2. Trimming removed 0 bases from V and 7 bases from J; junction bases left unmatched: 3. The CDR3 consists of 14 residues. Per the germline V gene, CDR1 is SGHTA and CDR2 is FQGNSA. For the CDR3, the DNA is TGTGCCAGCAGCTTAGCAGCGGGACCAAATGAGCAGTTCTTC. It yields the protein CASSLAAGPNEQFF.

This clonotype has only a few counts. The rearrangement joins TRBV11-1 to TRBJ2-2; D gene ambiguous. The CDR3 runs 18 residues. In germline, CDR1 is SGHAT, CDR2 FQDESV (reference sequence). The germline V and J ends were trimmed by 2 bases and 1 base, with 17 bases remaining between them. The CDR3 bases are TGTGCCAGCAGCTTAATCGGTAGTGCGGCCTTGAACACCGGGGAGCTGTTTTTT. It encodes CASSLIGSAALNTGELFF.

This clonotype was seen a few times. For the CDR3, the DNA is TGTGCCAGCAGTTTAGATAGTATCGATGGCTACACCTTC. Protein sequence: CASSLDSIDGYTF. V and J are TRBV12-3 or TRBV12-4 and TRBJ1-2; D unresolved. Trimming pared 1 base from V and 6 bases from J, leaving 9 bases between. This CDR3 has 13 amino acids.

This clonotype was observed many times. The chain has TRBV7-2 and TRBJ2-7, with TRBD1 matching over 8 bases. The CDR3 runs to 14 residues. CDR1 is SGHTA, CDR2 FQGNSA, per germline. V trimming: 3 bases; J trimming: 2 bases; junction bases outside the gene matches: 3. The CDR3 here is CASSFPGQAYEQYF. In DNA, the CDR3 is TGTGCCAGCAGCTTTCCGGGACAGGCCTACGAGCAGTACTTC.

This clonotype was counted only a few times. V and J are TRBV3-1 and TRBJ2-2, with 7 nucleotides matching TRBD1. Germline-derived CDR1 and CDR2 are LGHDT and YNNKEL (reference sequence). The CDR3 consists of 15 residues. V shed 2 bases, J shed 4 bases, and the junction held 4 bases outside the gene matches. CDR3 in DNA: TGTGCCAGCAGCCAAACAGGGACAGCCACCGGGGAGCTGTTTTTT. This sequence encodes CASSQTGTATGELFF. The full variable domain, its missing parts supplied by reference TRBV3-1 and TRBJ2-2, is DTAVSQTPKYLVTQMGNDKSIKCEQNLGHDTMYWYKQDSKKFLKIMFSYNNKELIINETVPNRFSPKSPDKAHLNLHINSLELGDSAVYFCASSQTGTATGELFFGEGSRLTVL.

V is TRBV7-2 and J is TRBJ2-2; either TRBD1 or TRBD2 may supply D (6 bases each). Trimming left V 1 base short and J 5 bases short, with 14 bases between. CDR1 is SGHTA, CDR2 FQGNSA, per germline. The CDR3 covers 16 residues. The CDR3 loop reads CASSLEGGVRTGELFF. CDR3 bases: TGTGCCAGCAGCTTAGAGGGGGGCGTGAGGACCGGGGAGCTGTTTTTT.

Only a few counts were recorded for this clonotype. This chain uses TRBV20-1 with TRBJ2-1, with TRBD2 as a possible D gene (6 bases). The CDR3 is 16 residues long. V dropped 6 bases and J dropped 0 bases, with 18 bases sitting between them. Germline CDR1 DFQATT, CDR2 SNEGSKA (reference sequence). The CDR3: CSASAVGGISYNEQFF. The CDR3 coding sequence is TGCAGTGCGTCTGCCGTGGGGGGAATCTCCTACAATGAGCAGTTCTTC.

The CDR3 DNA sequence: TGTGCCAGCAGCCAGGGACTAGCCACGGATGGATTCAATGAGCAGTTCTTC. Its translation is CASSQGLATDGFNEQFF. The V call is TRBV3-1, the J call TRBJ2-1; 9 bases match TRBD2. In germline, CDR1 is LGHDT, CDR2 YNNKEL (reference sequence). This CDR3 is built from 17 residues. The V segment lost 3 bases and the J segment 6 bases; nucleotides outside the gene matches: 12.

This clonotype was seen more than once but under ten times. A single base separates this from a much larger clone, so it may be a read error. In this CDR3 the conserved last residue, phenylalanine or tryptophan, is missing, so a read error is likely. The chain joins TRBV5-6 to TRBJ2-1; 7 bases are shared with TRBD1. CDR1 is SGHDT, CDR2 YYEEEE, per germline. Losses at the gene ends were 4 bases for V and 3 bases for J; bases not matched to a gene: 1. The CDR3 totals 13 residues. The chain's CDR3 is CASSRDSYNEQFI. The CDR3 DNA follows: TGTGCCAGCAGCCGGGACAGCTACAATGAGCAGTTCATC.

There are a few counts of this clonotype. The V call is TRBV12-3 or TRBV12-4, the J call TRBJ2-2; D unclear. Between the trimmed V and J ends, which lost 6 bases and 5 bases, there was a span of 10 bases. This CDR3 has 13 residues. CDR3 region: CASSPMQTGELFF. The CDR3 bases are TGTGCCAGCAGCCCGATGCAGACCGGGGAGCTGTTTTTT.